This T cell receptor (beta chain) is from a study of CD8+ T cells in alopecia areata. Following extraction, RNA underwent reverse transcription to cDNA, which served as the sequencing template. TCRdb's copy holds only in-frame clones and misses some; the assay was immunoSEQ multiplex PCR. Among approximately 180,000 clones listed, about 48% were seen once. With 3 bases removed from V and 4 bases from J, the gap between germline ends came to 10 bases. Germline lookup yields CDR1 MNHEY and CDR2 SMNVEV (reference sequence). The CDR3 has 13 residues. Notes on the study in general: Lesional scalp displayed greater clonality than normal scalp, most notably in alopecia totalis/universalis.

Treatment defined: oral pan-JAK inhibitor, 5-10 mg twice daily. Punch biopsies of lesional scalp, plus peripheral blood, were taken from alopecia areata patients. The researchers isolated CD4+ and CD8+ T cells from PBMCs by sorting. As regards this clone: Antigen: not known. The sample contains more than one DNA sequence encoding this CDR3.

The gene calls are TRBV27 and TRBJ2-7; D may be TRBD1 or TRBD2 (6 bases each). The source was CD8+ T cells sorted from blood, collected at week 24, from a patient treated with tofacitinib. The TCR originated in a human donor with alopecia areata. CDR3 in DNA: TGTGCCAGCAGTTTGGAGGGGGGATACGAGCAGTACTTC. Amino acids: CASSLEGGYEQYF.